The source of this T cell receptor beta chain is a study of cytomegalovirus exposure and HLA in healthy donors. Study-wide points: Earlier results showed most TCR beta V segments being productive about 87% or about 30% of the time. Across all donors, roughly uniform sequencing depth was an assumption of the presence/absence analyses.

About this clone itself: Its cognate antigen is unknown.

Germline assignment: CDR1 MNHEY and CDR2 SVGAGI. This CDR3 has 15 residues. V lost 4 bases and J lost 1; bases outside the gene matches: 4. 60 Vbeta and 13 Jbeta primers were used in PCR. Some clones are missing from TCRdb's copy, which holds only in-frame ones; the method was immunoSEQ multiplex PCR. The top ten hold 5.5% to 6% of the sample, which has more than 140,000 clones, roughly four fifths seen once. The chain is built from TRBV6-5 and TRBJ1-5, with TRBD1 identical over 7 bases. Sequenced material: PBMCs. This clonotype was obtained from a man under 40 in good health and CMV-seropositive. DNA for the CDR3: TGTGCCAGCAGTTTCACGGGACAGAGCAATCAGCCCCAGCATTTT. Protein sequence: CASSFTGQSNQPQHF.